This T cell receptor beta chain was captured by sequencing in a study of preoperative IRX-2 immunotherapy in early breast cancer. Described treatment: preoperative locoregional IRX-2 cytokine immunotherapy. Preoperative locoregional IRX-2 cytokine immunotherapy was tested in the phase Ib source study. The data were produced by immunoSEQ multiplex PCR, yet TCRdb's version contains in-frame clones alone and is incomplete. The sample yields tens of thousands of clones, around 79% seen once. Per germline, CDR1 MNHGY and CDR2 SAAAGT. Trimming removed 4 bases from V and 5 bases from J, with 9 bases in between. This CDR3 spans 13 amino acids.

This receptor was obtained from a human donor with breast cancer. The V and J genes are TRBV6-8 and TRBJ1-5; D is ambiguous. The sample was lymph node tissue, taken after IRX-2 immunotherapy. The CDR3 DNA is TGTGCCAGCAGTTCCGACGGAGATCAGCCCCAGCATTTT. It is translated as CASSSDGDQPQHF.